The T cell receptor beta chain under discussion was sequenced for a study of siplizumab effects on memory and regulatory T cells. Assays covered about 10^5 TCR templates per sample. TCRdb's copy holds only in-frame clones and misses some; the assay was immunoSEQ multiplex PCR. The table has 70,000 to 95,000 clones, approximately 90% seen once. Notes on the study in general: In siplizumab cultures, the suppressive function of proliferating Tregs remained unconfirmed. Naive T cells were seen as more diverse than memory cells and as major alloresponse contributors. Siplizumab produced a significant reduction in alloreactive sequences that were traceable to unstimulated CD4+ memory cells.

CDR3 length equals 16 residues. Germline lookup yields CDR1 LNHDA and CDR2 SQIVND (reference sequence). Unmatched junction bases numbered 6, after V lost 6 bases and J lost 6 bases. Concerning this clone itself: Its target is not known.

This TCR came from a human donor in good health. The sequencing input was CD4+ T cells sorted from blood. This sequence joins TRBV19 and TRBJ2-1; TRBD2 agrees at 15 bases. DNA of the CDR3: TGTGCCAGTAGCCGGGGGGGACTAGCGGGAGGCAATGAGCAGTTCTTC. It is translated as CASSRGGLAGGNEQFF.